This record concerns one T cell receptor (beta chain) sequence. This sample is part of a study of blood T cells in healthy people across ages. Deletions cut 6 bases from V and 0 bases from J, with 13 bases between. Looked up from germline, CDR1 is MNHNY and CDR2 is SVGAGI (reference sequence). The CDR3 is 15 amino acids. The second PCR ran about 6 to 11 cycles with a sample-barcoded 5' primer and J-beta primers. MiXCR, run by TCRdb on the 5' RACE reads, gives a single entry per CDR3 protein. The table has approximately 900,000 distinct CDR3 sequences, around 48% seen once. Sequencing input: blood. The genes are TRBV6-6 and TRBJ2-3; perhaps D is TRBD1 or TRBD2 (5 bases each). This TCR was sampled from a man aged 30 to 45 in good health. The CDR3 spells CASRPGLLSTDTQYF. Written as DNA, the CDR3 is TGTGCCAGCAGACCGGGGCTTTTGAGCACAGATACGCAGTATTTT.